Listed below are T cell receptor beta chains from one sample, sequenced in a study of shared clonotypes between healthy human individuals. Sequenced by immunoSEQ multiplex PCR; TCRdb stores in-frame clones only, minus some. The data hold a few million clones, with around 90% observed a single time. The specimen sequenced was naive CD4+ T cells from PBMCs. The receptor source for this set is a young man in good health. Some clones in this sample may be carry-over from other donors' samples. CDR3s include the opening cysteine and the closing phenylalanine or tryptophan. Each record gives: CDR3 protein, CDR3 DNA, CDR3 length, clone size, J gene, V gene, D gene. The D gene is left open where the match is weak. Clone size is stated in some rows and not others, as once, few, many or a class when expanded.

CASSSPLSNNYGYTF TGTGCCAGCAGTTCCCCCCTGTCGAATAACTATGGCTACACCTTC 15 . TRBJ1-2 TRBV28 .
CASRDTGELFF TGCGCCAGCAGAGATACCGGGGAGCTGTTTTTT 11 once TRBJ2-2 TRBV5-1 .
CATDSPGQAGTEAFF TGTGCCACCGACAGCCCCGGACAGGCGGGCACTGAAGCTTTCTTT 15 . TRBJ1-1 TRBV28 TRBD1
CASSHFGTGGGEQFF TGCGCCAGCAGCCACTTCGGGACAGGGGGGGGTGAGCAGTTCTTC 15 . TRBJ2-1 TRBV4-1 TRBD1
CASSFQPGGYEQYF TGTGCCAGCAGCTTTCAGCCCGGGGGCTACGAGCAGTACTTC 14 . TRBJ2-7 TRBV7-2 .
CASSLGRLYGYTF TGCGCCAGCAGCTTAGGACGGTTATATGGCTACACCTTC 13 . TRBJ1-2 TRBV5-1 .
CASSLLGAGLELFF TGTGCCAGCAGTTTACTAGGGGCGGGTTTGGAGCTGTTTTTT 14 . TRBJ2-2 TRBV27 .
CASSRGASGLQETQYF TGCGCCAGCAGCCGGGGGGCTAGCGGGCTCCAAGAGACCCAGTACTTC 16 . TRBJ2-5 TRBV4-1 TRBD2
CASSPARGREQYF TGTGCCAGCAGCCCAGCGCGAGGGCGCGAGCAGTACTTC 13 . TRBJ2-7 TRBV7-2 .
CASSPLAGTGETQYF TGTGCCAGCTCACCGCTCGCGGGAACTGGGGAGACCCAGTACTTC 15 once TRBJ2-5 TRBV18 .
CASSPRMGSDQPQHF TGCGCCAGCAGCCCTCGTATGGGGAGCGATCAGCCCCAGCATTTT 15 . TRBJ1-5 TRBV4-1 .
CASSLDSTPYNEQFF TGCGCCAGCAGCTTGGATTCGACACCCTACAATGAGCAGTTCTTC 15 . TRBJ2-1 TRBV5-1 .
CASSSYFGQLSGNTIYF TGTGCCAGCAGCTCGTATTTTGGACAGCTCTCTGGAAACACCATATATTTT 17 . TRBJ1-3 TRBV11-2 .
CASSPPLRATGELFF TGTGCCAGCAGCCCACCCCTACGGGCCACCGGGGAGCTGTTTTTT 15 few TRBJ2-2 TRBV11-2 .
CASSEAGDQPQHF TGTGCCAGCTCAGAGGCGGGGGACCAGCCCCAGCATTTT 13 . TRBJ1-5 TRBV27 .
CASSYITGGTGELFF TGCGCCAGCAGCTATATAACAGGGGGCACCGGGGAGCTGTTTTTT 15 . TRBJ2-2 TRBV5-1 TRBD1
CASSLFREPSSTIYF TGTGCCAGCAGCTTATTCCGGGAGCCCAGCAGCACCATATATTTT 15 few TRBJ1-3 TRBV11-2 .
CASSSVPRKGYEQYF TGTGCCAGCAGCTCGGTCCCTAGAAAAGGCTACGAGCAGTACTTC 15 . TRBJ2-7 TRBV7-8 .
CASSLGGHGDEQFF TGCGCCAGCAGCTTGGGAGGGCATGGAGATGAGCAGTTCTTC 14 . TRBJ2-1 TRBV5-1 .
CASSLLQGSKNIQYF TGCGCCAGCAGCTTGCTCCAGGGCTCCAAAAACATTCAGTACTTC 15 . TRBJ2-4 TRBV5-1 .
CASSVTPGLGEQYF TGTGCCAGCAGCGTCACCCCGGGGTTAGGGGAGCAGTACTTC 14 . TRBJ2-7 TRBV9 .
CASRPGTGVYEQYF TGTGCCAGCAGGCCCGGGACAGGTGTCTACGAGCAGTACTTC 14 . TRBJ2-7 TRBV6-5 TRBD1
CASTPAGTNKLTDTQYF TGTGCCAGCACCCCAGCCGGGACTAACAAACTTACAGATACGCAGTATTTT 17 . TRBJ2-3 TRBV28 TRBD2
CASSFNAGGGYEQYF TGCGCCAGCAGCTTCAATGCGGGAGGGGGCTACGAGCAGTACTTC 15 . TRBJ2-7 TRBV5-1 TRBD2
CASSELDRRYTF TGTGCCAGCAGTGAACTAGACAGGCGCTACACCTTC 12 . TRBJ1-2 TRBV6-1 .
CASSPDSRVGYGYTF TGTGCCAGCAGCCCGGACTCCCGAGTAGGCTATGGCTACACCTTC 15 few TRBJ1-2 TRBV7-9 .
CASITPGTGNYEQYF TGTGCCAGCATTACCCCCGGGACAGGGAACTACGAGCAGTACTTC 15 . TRBJ2-7 TRBV28 TRBD1